This T cell receptor beta chain was retrieved from a study of control samples from healthy donors and cancer patients. Produced via immunoSEQ multiplex PCR; TCRdb's table is partial and in-frame only. This sample has about 28,000 clones; more than 75% occur once, and the top ten carry about 1.6%. Losses at the gene ends were 8 bases for V and 6 bases for J; bases not matched to a gene: 5. This CDR3 is 14 amino acids long. The germline V gene encodes CDR1 WSHSY and CDR2 SAAADI. The chain recombines TRBV10-2 with TRBJ2-1; 12 bases align to TRBD2. This sequence originates from a woman aged 40-49 years with lung cancer. Material for sequencing was PBMCs. CDR3 loop: CASRLAGGPNEQFF. In nucleotides, the CDR3 is TGCGCCAGCCGCCTAGCGGGGGGGCCCAATGAGCAGTTCTTC.